The source of this T cell receptor (beta chain) is a study of T cells after posttransplantation cyclophosphamide. A marrow graft followed busulfan-fludarabine conditioning, with cyclophosphamide on days +3 and +4. The V gene's germline CDR1 is LNHDA and CDR2 SQIVND (reference sequence). The J segment lost 7 bases and the V segment lost 3 bases, leaving 9 bases of the junction unmatched. The CDR3 totals 15 residues. Points on this clone: Its antigen remains unidentified.

Findings and caveats of the study: After PTCy, TRB diversity resembled that of CNI/methotrexate controls. Blood and skin or GI T cell repertoires showed limited TRB overlap.

TCRdb's table, derived via immunoSEQ multiplex PCR, lists solely in-frame clones and lacks some. The sample lists approximately 6,800 clones, around nine tenths occurring once. The gene calls are TRBV19 and TRBJ1-1, with TRBD1 identical over 9 bases. This clonotype was obtained from a male patient between 55 and 70 years old who received an allogeneic stem cell transplant from a related donor and was CMV-positive. Some T cells may be provided by the graft donor. The starting material was CD8+ T cells sorted from blood, obtained after allogeneic stem cell transplant with posttransplant cyclophosphamide. The DNA for the CDR3 is TGTGCCAGTAGTATGGGGGACAGGGCTATTGGTGAAGCTTTCTTT. This encodes CASSMGDRAIGEAFF.